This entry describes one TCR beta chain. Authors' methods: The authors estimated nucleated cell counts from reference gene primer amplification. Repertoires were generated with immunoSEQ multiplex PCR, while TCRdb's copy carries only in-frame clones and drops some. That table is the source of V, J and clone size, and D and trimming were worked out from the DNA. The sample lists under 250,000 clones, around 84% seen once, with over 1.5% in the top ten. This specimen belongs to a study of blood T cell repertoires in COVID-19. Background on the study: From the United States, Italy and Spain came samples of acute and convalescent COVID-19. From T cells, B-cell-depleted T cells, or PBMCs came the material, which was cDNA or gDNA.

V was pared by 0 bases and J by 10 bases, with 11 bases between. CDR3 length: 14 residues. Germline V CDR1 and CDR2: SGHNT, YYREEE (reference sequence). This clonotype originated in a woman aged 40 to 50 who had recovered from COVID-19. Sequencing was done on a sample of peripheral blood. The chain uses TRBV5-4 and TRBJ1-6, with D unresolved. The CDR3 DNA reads TGTGCCAGCAGCTTGGGGTCCGGCGGGTCACCCCTCCACTTT. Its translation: CASSLGSGGSPLHF.